This T cell receptor (beta chain) was obtained from a study of cytomegalovirus exposure and HLA in healthy donors. Study results and limitations: Over 150 TCR beta chains were listed as cytomegalovirus-associated.

This CDR3 has 12 amino acids. The V and J ends lost 4 bases and 5 bases, in that order; junction bases with no gene match: 1. Per the germline V gene, CDR1 is SGHRS and CDR2 is YFSETQ. Regarding this clone: Its antigen is still unknown.

The PCR made use of 60 Vbeta and 13 Jbeta primers. This table comes from immunoSEQ multiplex PCR, and its TCRdb copy is limited to in-frame clones, with some not included. The repertoire consists of roughly 100,000 clones, with approximately 81% occurring once and the leading ten covering under 1.5%. V usage is TRBV5-1 and J usage is TRBJ2-7, with 9 bases that match TRBD1. The sequenced sample was PBMCs. The TCR originated in a man aged 25-45 years in good health and CMV-seronegative. CDR3 coding DNA: TGCGCCAGCAGCCGGACAGGGGACGAGCAGTACTTC. This sequence encodes CASSRTGDEQYF.